The source of this TCR beta chain is a study of cytomegalovirus exposure and HLA in healthy donors. V shed 5 bases and J 7 bases; nucleotides not matched to a gene: 6. The CDR3 loop spans 16 amino acids. Germline V gene lookup returns CDR1 LNHDA and CDR2 SQIVND (reference sequence). In the PCR, 60 Vbeta and 13 Jbeta primers were used. Method: immunoSEQ multiplex PCR; TCRdb's copy keeps in-frame clones and lacks some. The table records roughly 130,000 clones, just under 75% of them present only once. The material sequenced was PBMCs. This clonotype originated in a man aged 35 to 55 in good health and CMV-seropositive. This rearrangement joins TRBV19 to TRBJ2-2; 14 nucleotides line up with TRBD2. The CDR3 region is CASSPGTSGSVGELFF. CDR3 bases: TGTGCCAGTAGTCCCGGGACTAGCGGGAGTGTCGGGGAGCTGTTTTTT.